What follows describes a single T cell receptor (beta chain). TCRdb keeps only in-frame clones here, not all; method: immunoSEQ multiplex PCR. The data show some 100,000 clones, 80% to 95% seen once. This specimen belongs to a study of siplizumab effects on memory and regulatory T cells. The CDR3 consists of 12 residues. V was cut by 2 bases and J by 4 bases, with 3 bases left in between. CDR1 SGHDT and CDR2 YYEEEE come from the germline V gene. The sequence was collected from a human donor in good health. Some clones in this sample may be carry-over from other donors' samples. The sequencing sample was made of CD4+ T cells sorted from blood. The V and J genes are TRBV5-6 and TRBJ2-2; D unclear. CDR3 loop: CASSLSTGELFF. CDR3 DNA: TGTGCCAGCAGCTTATCCACCGGGGAGCTGTTTTTT.